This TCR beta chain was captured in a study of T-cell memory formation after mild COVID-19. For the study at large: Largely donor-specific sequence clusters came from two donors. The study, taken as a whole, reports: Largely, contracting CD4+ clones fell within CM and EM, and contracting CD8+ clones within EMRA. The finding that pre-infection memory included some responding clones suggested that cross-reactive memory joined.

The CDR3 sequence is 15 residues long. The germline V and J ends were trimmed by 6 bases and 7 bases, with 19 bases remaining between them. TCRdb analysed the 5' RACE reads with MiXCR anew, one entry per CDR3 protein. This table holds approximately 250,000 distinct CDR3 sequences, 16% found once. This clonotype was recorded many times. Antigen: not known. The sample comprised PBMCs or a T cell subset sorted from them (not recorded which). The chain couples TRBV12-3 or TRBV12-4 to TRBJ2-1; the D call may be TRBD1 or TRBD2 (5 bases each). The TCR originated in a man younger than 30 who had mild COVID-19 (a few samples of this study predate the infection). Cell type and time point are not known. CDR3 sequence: CASSPRGDARNEQFF. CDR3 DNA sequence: TGTGCCAGCAGCCCCAGAGGGGATGCTCGGAATGAGCAGTTCTTC.